This TCR beta chain came from a study of tumor-infiltrating lymphocytes in primary liver carcinoma. Whole-study findings and limits: With p = 0.039, the top-250-clone fraction in tumors significantly exceeded that in blood. A fraction of only about 7.5-25% of top clones appeared in all five tumor regions.

About this clonotype: The antigen is unknown.

This CDR3 region has 13 residues. Looked up from germline, CDR1 is ENHRY and CDR2 is SYGVKD. With a constant-region primer, TCR beta cDNA was made from 400 to 550 ng of total RNA. Sequencing libraries for TCR beta derived from three nested multiplex PCR rounds that used slightly modified ARM-PCR. The first two PCR rounds, around 10 cycles each, used TRBV1-TRBV30 forward primers and a C-beta reverse primer. TCRdb reprocessed the multiplex PCR reads via MiXCR and lists one record per CDR3 protein. The table lists more than 70,000 distinct CDR3 sequences, approximately 70% of them singletons. It was from 20-30 mg of unsorted bulk tissue that RNA and DNA were co-extracted.

The TCR comes from a man aged 35 to 55 with primary liver carcinoma and hepatitis B virus infection. The rearrangement links TRBV10-3 to TRBJ1-1, with TRBD1 matching over 7 bases. Material for sequencing was liver tumor tissue from sampling region 1. The subset was: tumor region T1, superior pole. The CDR3 DNA follows: TGTACTGCAGGGGGGGTGCAGAACCATGAAGCTTTCTTT. The encoded protein is CTAGGVQNHEAFF.